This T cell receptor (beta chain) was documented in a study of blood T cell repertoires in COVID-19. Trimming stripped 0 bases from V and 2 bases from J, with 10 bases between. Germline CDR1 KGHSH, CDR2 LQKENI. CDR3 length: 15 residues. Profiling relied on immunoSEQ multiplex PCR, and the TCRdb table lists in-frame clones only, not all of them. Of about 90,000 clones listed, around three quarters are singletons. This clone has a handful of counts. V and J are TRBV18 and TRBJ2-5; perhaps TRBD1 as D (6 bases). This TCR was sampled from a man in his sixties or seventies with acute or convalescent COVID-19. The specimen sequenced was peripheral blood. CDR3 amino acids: CASSPPPDRQETQYF. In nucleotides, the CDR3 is TGTGCCAGCTCACCACCCCCCGACAGGCAAGAGACCCAGTACTTC.